This is a list of T cell receptor beta chains from one sample in a study of radiotherapy plus CTLA-4 blockade in lung cancer. Sequencing was performed with immunoSEQ multiplex PCR; in TCRdb, only in-frame clones are kept and a portion is missing. The sample has 40,000 to 50,000 clones, about 77% seen once; the top ten hold roughly 10%. This specimen consisted of peripheral blood, obtained from a patient treated with radiotherapy plus ipilimumab. The receptors come from a human donor with non-small cell lung cancer who had stable disease on radiotherapy plus ipilimumab. Each CDR3 is given with its conserved first and last residue. The D gene is left open where the match is weak. Clone size appears in some rows only: once, few, many, or a class for an expanded clone.

TRBJ1-2	TRBV2	TRBD1	few	CAMTLEGQGLNGYTF	TGTGCCATGACCTTGGAGGGACAGGGCCTCAATGGCTACACCTTC
TRBJ2-7	TRBV4-2	TRBD2	medium-sized	CASRPFSGGAGEQYF	TGTGCCAGCAGGCCTTTCAGCGGGGGGGCGGGTGAGCAGTACTTC
TRBJ2-5	TRBV11-3	TRBD2	.	CASSLDGTSGIKAQETQYF	TGTGCCAGCAGCTTAGATGGGACTAGCGGAATTAAAGCACAAGAGACCCAGTACTTC
TRBJ1-4	TRBV9	.	.	CASSVGEGNEKLFF	TGTGCCAGCAGCGTAGGAGAGGGTAATGAAAAACTGTTTTTT
TRBJ2-5	TRBV5-1	.	.	CASSLEPLQETQYF	TGCGCCAGCAGCCTCGAACCGCTACAAGAGACCCAGTACTTC
TRBJ1-2	TRBV5-1	.	.	CASSPRGSLNSGTF	TGCGCCAGCAGCCCCCGGGGGTCCCTTAATTCAGGCACCTTC
TRBJ2-5	TRBV6-1	TRBD2	.	CASRQGTSGGETQYF	TGTGCCAGCAGACAAGGGACTAGCGGGGGTGAGACCCAGTACTTC
TRBJ2-7	TRBV28	TRBD1	.	CASSPGTGRGSYEQYF	TGTGCCAGCAGCCCCGGGACAGGGAGAGGGTCCTACGAGCAGTACTTC
TRBJ2-5	TRBV30	.	.	CAWSVSETQYF	TGTGCCTGGAGTGTTTCGGAGACCCAGTACTTC
TRBJ1-1	TRBV29-1	TRBD1	once	CSAKGQEYTEAFF	TGCAGCGCTAAGGGACAGGAGTACACTGAAGCTTTCTTT
TRBJ1-6	TRBV6-1	TRBD1	.	CASSDPWDRSPLHF	TGTGCCAGCAGTGACCCATGGGACAGGTCACCCCTCCACTTT
TRBJ1-1	TRBV19	TRBD1	.	CASSIEGANTEAFF	TGTGCCAGTAGTATTGAGGGGGCTAACACTGAAGCTTTCTTT
TRBJ1-5	TRBV2	TRBD1	few	CASRTTGDNQPQHF	TGTGCCAGCAGGACTACAGGGGACAATCAGCCCCAGCATTTT
TRBJ1-1	TRBV7-9	.	few	CASSFYSGQWDAEAFF	TGTGCCAGCAGCTTCTACTCTGGACAGTGGGACGCTGAAGCTTTCTTT
TRBJ1-6	TRBV19	.	.	CASSMGGDSPLHF	TGTGCCAGTAGTATGGGGGGAGATTCACCCCTCCACTTT
TRBJ1-6	TRBV4-3	TRBD1	.	CASSRGQGSNSPLHF	TGCGCCAGCAGCCGAGGACAGGGTAGTAATTCACCCCTCCACTTT
TRBJ2-1	TRBV7-9	.	medium-sized	CASSLLTGINEQFF	TGTGCCAGCAGCTTGCTCACCGGGATCAATGAGCAGTTCTTC
TRBJ1-1	TRBV29-1	TRBD1	.	CSARTGEMNTEAFF	TGCAGCGCCCGGACAGGAGAGATGAACACTGAAGCTTTCTTT
TRBJ1-1	TRBV9	TRBD1	.	CASSSGTGTLNTEAFF	TGTGCCAGCAGCTCTGGGACAGGAACCCTGAACACTGAAGCTTTCTTT
TRBJ2-7	TRBV28	TRBD1	few	CASSLSDRVYEQYF	TGTGCCAGCAGTTTATCCGACAGGGTATACGAGCAGTACTTC
TRBJ2-7	TRBV9	TRBD1	once	CASSAGQGLSSYEQYF	TGTGCCAGCAGCGCCGGACAGGGGTTAAGCTCCTACGAGCAGTACTTC
TRBJ1-1	TRBV19	TRBD1	.	CASSTQGSTEAFF	TGTGCCAGTAGTACACAGGGGTCCACTGAAGCTTTCTTT
TRBJ2-2	TRBV10-1	.	.	CASSENSPGAGELFF	TGCGCCAGCAGCGAAAACTCCCCCGGGGCCGGGGAGCTGTTTTTT
TRBJ1-2	TRBV2	.	few	CASTTIRDGGYTF	TGTGCCAGCACAACTATCCGTGATGGTGGCTACACCTTC
TRBJ1-1	TRBV2	.	.	CASILFLGTLNTEAFF	TGTGCCAGCATCCTCTTTTTGGGCACCTTGAACACTGAAGCTTTCTTT
TRBJ2-2	TRBV25-1	.	.	CASLDPSSGSGELFF	TGTGCCAGCCTGGACCCTTCTTCGGGGTCCGGGGAGCTGTTTTTT
TRBJ2-2	TRBV7-2	TRBD2	few	CASSLRGGGATPGELFF	TGTGCCAGCAGCTTACGGGGCGGGGGGGCCACTCCCGGGGAGCTGTTTTTT
TRBJ1-6	TRBV13	.	.	CASSFVNSPLHF	TGTGCCAGCAGCTTCGTTAATTCACCCCTCCACTTT
TRBJ2-7	TRBV11-2	TRBD1	.	CASSLDRWQGASYEQYF	TGTGCCAGCAGCTTAGATCGATGGCAGGGGGCTTCCTACGAGCAGTACTTC
TRBJ1-1	TRBV15	TRBD1	.	CATSTRDRDNTEAFF	TGTGCCACCAGCACCCGGGACAGAGATAACACTGAAGCTTTCTTT
TRBJ2-7	TRBV29-1	TRBD2	.	CSVRLAGGSSYEQYF	TGCAGCGTACGACTAGCGGGGGGGAGCTCCTACGAGCAGTACTTC
TRBJ1-4	TRBV5-1	TRBD1	.	CASSLRGGAGTNEKLFF	TGCGCCAGCAGCTTGCGAGGGGGCGCCGGGACTAATGAAAAACTGTTTTTT
TRBJ1-1	TRBV10-3	.	.	CAISEAGRAEAFF	TGTGCCATCAGTGAGGCAGGGAGGGCTGAAGCTTTCTTT
TRBJ2-3	TRBV7-2	.	.	CASSMQWASMGNTQYF	TGTGCCAGCAGCATGCAATGGGCTAGCATGGGTAATACGCAGTATTTT
TRBJ2-7	TRBV7-2	.	.	CASSLNTGTQYF	TGTGCCAGCAGCCTAAACACCGGGACACAGTACTTC
TRBJ2-1	TRBV19	TRBD2	.	CASSIAISGGSFNEQFF	TGTGCCAGTAGTATAGCGATTAGCGGGGGGTCCTTCAATGAGCAGTTCTTC
TRBJ1-5	TRBV2	.	.	CASSEEGNQPQHF	TGTGCCAGCAGTGAAGAGGGGAATCAGCCCCAGCATTTT
TRBJ2-7	TRBV6-5	.	.	CASRGIADSSYEQYF	TGTGCCAGCAGGGGGATCGCGGACAGCTCCTACGAGCAGTACTTC
TRBJ2-3	TRBV4-3	.	.	CASSQGTTQADTQYF	TGCGCCAGCAGCCAAGGCACCACCCAGGCAGATACGCAGTATTTT
TRBJ1-2	TRBV2	TRBD1	.	CASSPGTGFYGYTF	TGTGCCAGCAGTCCAGGGACAGGGTTTTATGGCTACACCTTC
TRBJ2-5	TRBV11-2	.	.	CASTVTGSETQYF	TGTGCCAGCACCGTCACAGGGTCAGAGACCCAGTACTTC
TRBJ1-1	TRBV15	.	.	CATSRDTRAEAFF	TGTGCCACCAGCAGAGATACACGGGCTGAAGCTTTCTTT
TRBJ1-1	TRBV7-2	.	once	CASSLLLRGTEAFF	TGTGCCAGCAGCTTACTCTTACGAGGCACTGAAGCTTTCTTT
TRBJ2-7	TRBV10-3	TRBD1	.	CAISDRTGIEQYF	TGTGCCATCAGTGACCGGACAGGGATCGAGCAGTACTTC
TRBJ2-7	TRBV29-1	.	.	CSVAGSYEQYF	TGCAGCGTTGCCGGCTCCTACGAGCAGTACTTC
TRBJ2-7	TRBV29-1	.	few	CSVRDSYEQYF	TGCAGCGTCCGGGATTCCTACGAGCAGTACTTC